The subject of this entry is one T cell receptor (beta chain). Its cognate antigen is unknown. Germline CDR1 SGHDT, CDR2 YYEEEE. The trim removed 6 bases at V and 4 bases at J, leaving 7 bases unmatched. There are 14 residues in the CDR3. This entry comes from a study of response to subunit inactivated influenza vaccine. Findings and caveats of the study: Researchers suggested that each seasonal influenza vaccination recruits few new T cells.

TCRdb reanalysed the RT-PCR reads using MiXCR and keeps one entry per CDR3 protein. This table holds roughly 500,000 distinct CDR3 sequences, roughly 23% found once. The sequence came from a man aged 50 or older who received an inactivated influenza vaccine. V is TRBV5-6 and J is TRBJ1-2; the match to TRBD1 covers 9 bases. Source: CD4+ T cells sorted from PBMCs, taken 4 to 6 days after vaccination. CDR3 residues: CASTTLGQGYGYTF. In nucleotides, the CDR3 is TGTGCCAGCACCACTCTGGGACAGGGCTATGGCTACACCTTC.